The 5 T cell receptor beta chains presented below share a single source sample, sequenced in a study of blood T cell repertoires in COVID-19. Sequencing used immunoSEQ multiplex PCR; TCRdb keeps in-frame clones, though not all of them. The sample includes around 63,000 clones, 80% to 90% of them seen just once. Sequencing was performed on peripheral blood. These receptor sequences come from a woman aged 55-70 years with COVID-19, enrolled during active disease.

This sequence joins TRBV28 and TRBJ2-7; 12 bases agree with TRBD2. Germline V CDR1 and CDR2: MDHEN, SYDVKM. The CDR3 sequence is 17 residues long. The junction had 9 bases not matched to a gene; V was cut back by 6 bases and J by 0 bases. CDR3 DNA sequence: TGTGCCAGCAGACGCCCGGGACTAGCGGGTTCCTCCTACGAGCAGTACTTC. Encoded protein: CASRRPGLAGSSYEQYF.

The J gene is TRBJ1-3, the V gene TRBV7-2; no clear D gene. Germline CDR1 is SGHTA and CDR2 is FQGNSA. V was shortened by 5 bases and J by 2 bases, with 7 bases between the two germline ends. The length of the CDR3 is 13 residues. CDR3 residues: CASSPGTGNTIYF. CDR3 nucleotide sequence: TGTGCCAGCAGCCCCGGGACTGGAAACACCATATATTTT.

The chain links TRBV27 to TRBJ2-7; 8 positions agree with TRBD1. CDR1 MNHEY and CDR2 SMNVEV come from the germline V gene (reference sequence). The CDR3 is 15 amino acids. Trimming cost V 5 bases and J 0 bases; bases outside gene matches: 6. DNA for the CDR3: TGTGCCAGCAGTGCCTGGACAGGGAGCTCCTACGAGCAGTACTTC. Its protein is CASSAWTGSSYEQYF.

This clone was counted once. The gene calls are TRBV28 and TRBJ2-1; 13 positions match TRBD2. Looked up from germline, CDR1 is MDHEN and CDR2 is SYDVKM. This CDR3 comprises 15 residues. The ends lost 5 bases at V and 5 bases at J; junction bases unmatched: 3. The chain's CDR3 is CASSGGLAGNNEQFF. The CDR3 bases are TGTGCCAGCAGTGGGGGACTAGCGGGAAACAATGAGCAGTTCTTC. Supplemented by reference TRBV28 and TRBJ2-1, the full variable domain reads DVKVTQSSRYLVKRTGEKVFLECVQDMDHENMFWYRQDPGLGLRLIYFSYDVKMKEKGDIPEGYSVSREKKERFSLILESASTNQTSMYLCASSGGLAGNNEQFFGPGTRLTVL.

This rearrangement joins TRBV7-9 to TRBJ1-2, with TRBD1 as a possible D gene (5 bases). CDR1 and CDR2 (germline): SEHNR, FQNEAQ (reference sequence). The CDR3 loop spans 13 amino acids. Trimming removed 4 bases at V and 8 bases at J, with 14 bases between. Here the CDR3 DNA reads TGTGCCAGCAGCTCCATGGGACTTTCCGGCTACACCTTC. Residues: CASSSMGLSGYTF. The full variable domain, rest sourced from reference TRBV7-9 and TRBJ1-2, is DTGVSQNPRHKITKRGQNVTFRCDPISEHNRLYWYRQTLGQGPEFLTYFQNEAQLEKSRLLSDRFSAERPKGSFSTLEIQRTEQGDSAMYLCASSSMGLSGYTFGSGTRLTVV.